Following are 24 T cell receptor beta chains from one sample sequenced in a study of control samples from healthy donors and cancer patients. Repertoires were generated with immunoSEQ multiplex PCR, while TCRdb's copy carries only in-frame clones and drops some. The table lists over 150,000 clones, just over 95% of them singletons. What was sequenced was blood. The receptors originated from a woman aged 30 to 39 in good health.

The chain combines TRBV4-1 with TRBJ2-7; D is tentatively TRBD1 or TRBD2 (5 bases each). Germline V gene sequence: CDR1 MGHRA, CDR2 YSYEKL. Trimming took off 3 bases at V and 7 bases at J, with 19 bases between the two ends. There are 15 residues in the CDR3. The CDR3 bases are TGCGCCAGCAGCCAGCAGGGAGCCGTTCCGCGTGAGCAGTACTTC. Translating gives CASSQQGAVPREQYF.

This chain joins TRBV19 and TRBJ2-1; 7 nucleotides align to TRBD1. The CDR3 is 15 residues long. CDR1 is LNHDA, CDR2 SQIVND, per germline (reference sequence). V shed 6 bases and J 7 bases; nucleotides not matched to a gene: 12. This CDR3 reads CASRTSTGLWNEQFF. CDR3 nucleotide sequence: TGTGCCAGTAGGACTTCGACAGGGCTTTGGAATGAGCAGTTCTTC.

V and J are TRBV10-1 and TRBJ1-4; TRBD1 is a possible D gene (5 bases). The germline V and J ends were trimmed by 0 bases and 7 bases, with 12 bases remaining between them. The germline gives CDR1 WNHNN, CDR2 SYGVQD (reference sequence). The CDR3 is 15 amino acids. CDR3 amino acids: CASSESRGRGEKLFF. The CDR3 DNA follows: TGCGCCAGCAGTGAGTCCCGGGGGAGGGGTGAAAAACTGTTTTTT.

The J gene is TRBJ2-5, the V gene TRBV12-3 or TRBV12-4; D is possibly TRBD2 (5 bases). The V end lost 8 bases, the J end lost 3 bases, and 13 bases lay between the germline ends. This CDR3 has 13 amino acids. CDR3 DNA: TGTGCCAGCGGTGGGAGTAGAAAAGAGACCCAGTACTTC. Its protein product is CASGGSRKETQYF.

In nucleotides, the CDR3 is TGTGCCAGCAGTTTAGGACAGATTGAGCAGTACTTC. It yields the protein CASSLGQIEQYF. V usage is TRBV12-3 or TRBV12-4 and J usage is TRBJ2-7; the D gene is possibly TRBD1 (5 bases). Between the trimmed V and J ends, which lost 1 base and 7 bases, there was a span of 8 bases. This CDR3 spans 12 amino acids.

This rearrangement joins TRBV28 to TRBJ2-1, with no clear D. This CDR3 region has 15 residues. The germline V gene encodes CDR1 MDHEN and CDR2 SYDVKM. V lost 4 bases, J lost 10 bases, and 20 bases lay in between. CDR3 bases: TGTGCCAGCAGTTCGCCGAGGATTGGGTCAATAGAGCAGTTCTTC. Translation: CASSSPRIGSIEQFF.

This clone was seen once. This chain uses TRBV5-1 with TRBJ2-1, with 9 bases matching TRBD2. Germline assignment: CDR1 SGHRS and CDR2 YFSETQ. V shed 5 bases and J 2 bases; nucleotides not matched to a gene: 5. The CDR3 totals 15 residues. The CDR3 spells CASRSREGPYNEQFF. CDR3 in DNA: TGCGCCAGCAGATCGCGGGAGGGACCCTACAATGAGCAGTTCTTC.

This clone was seen a single time. The gene calls are TRBV4-1 and TRBJ2-2, with D possibly TRBD2 on 6 matching bases. This CDR3 region has 16 residues. V lost 1 base, J lost 5 bases, and 14 bases lay in between. Germline loops: CDR1 MGHRA, CDR2 YSYEKL. CDR3 in DNA: TGCGCCAGCAGCCAAGTTCAAGTCGGGGGTACCGGGGAGCTGTTTTTT. Amino acids: CASSQVQVGGTGELFF.

The chain joins TRBV28 to TRBJ2-7; 10 nucleotides agree with TRBD1. Per germline, CDR1 MDHEN and CDR2 SYDVKM. The CDR3 runs to 16 residues. With V trimmed by 5 bases and J by 3 bases, 10 bases remained unmatched. CDR3 sequence: CASSTQGQGDLYEQYF. The CDR3 DNA sequence: TGTGCCAGCAGTACCCAAGGACAGGGGGACCTCTACGAGCAGTACTTC.

J is TRBJ1-1 and V is TRBV29-1, with 8 bases lining up with TRBD1. CDR1 is SQVTM and CDR2 is ANQGSEA in the germline V gene. With V trimmed by 1 base and J by 4 bases, 5 bases remained unmatched. This CDR3 has 14 amino acids. The CDR3 DNA sequence: TGCAGCGTTGAAGTTCAGGGGGCGGTCACTGAAGCTTTCTTT. This encodes CSVEVQGAVTEAFF. The variable domain in full, with the rest retrieved from reference TRBV29-1 and TRBJ1-1, is SAVISQKPSRDICQRGTSLTIQCQVDSQVTMMFWYRQQPGQSLTLIATANQGSEATYESGFVIDKFPISRPNLTFSTLTVSNMSPEDSSIYLCSVEVQGAVTEAFFGQGTRLTVV.

This chain uses TRBV25-1 with TRBJ2-7, with D possibly being TRBD1 (5 bases). This CDR3 region has 13 residues. V shed 7 bases and J shed 2 bases, with 12 bases lying between them. Germline V CDR1 and CDR2: MGHDK, SYGVNS. The CDR3 sequence: CASNRQLPYEQYF. The CDR3 DNA sequence: TGTGCCAGCAACAGACAGTTACCCTACGAGCAGTACTTC.

This clone is a singleton in its sample. CDR3 DNA sequence: TGTGCCAGCAGCTCCCGGGACAGTCGTTCACCCCTCCACTTT. This encodes CASSSRDSRSPLHF. This chain links TRBV7-8 with TRBJ1-6, with TRBD1 matching over 7 bases. CDR3 length: 14 residues. Trimming removed 4 bases from V and 9 bases from J; junction bases left unmatched: 6. From germline, CDR1 is SGHVS and CDR2 FQNEAQ.

The J gene is TRBJ1-1, the V gene TRBV5-1, with TRBD1 matching 7 bases. With 3 bases clipped from V and 10 bases from J, the junction kept 15 bases outside the gene matches. Looked up from germline, CDR1 is SGHRS and CDR2 is YFSETQ. The CDR3 covers 15 residues. CDR3 protein: CASSSLTGTAGGAFF. The CDR3 coding sequence is TGCGCCAGCAGCTCCCTGACAGGGACGGCCGGGGGAGCTTTCTTT.

On this clone: One junction end does not reproduce the germline sequence, and a read error may be involved. The chain uses TRBV7-7 and TRBJ2-1, with D unresolved. CDR3 length: 13 amino acids. Germline V gene lookup returns CDR1 SSHAT and CDR2 FNYEAQ (reference sequence). CDR3 loop: CASSLVASGRQFF. CDR3 nucleotides: TGTGCTAGCAGCTTAGTTGCCTCCGGTCGGCAGTTCTTC.

The V and J genes are TRBV28 and TRBJ2-1; TRBD1 is a possible D gene (6 bases). Trimming left V 2 bases short and J 6 bases short, with 11 bases between. In germline, CDR1 is MDHEN, CDR2 SYDVKM. The CDR3 contains 14 residues. The DNA of the CDR3 is TGTGCCAGCAGTTTACTGGGGGCGGGCAATGAGCAGTTCTTC. As protein: CASSLLGAGNEQFF. Together with reference TRBV28 and TRBJ2-1, the CDR3 gives the full variable domain: DVKVTQSSRYLVKRTGEKVFLECVQDMDHENMFWYRQDPGLGLRLIYFSYDVKMKEKGDIPEGYSVSREKKERFSLILESASTNQTSMYLCASSLLGAGNEQFFGPGTRLTVL.

The chain recombines TRBV6-6 with TRBJ1-6; 8 bases agree with TRBD1. V lost 2 bases to trimming and J lost 2 bases; unmatched junction nucleotides: 2. The CDR3 consists of 16 residues. CDR1 and CDR2 (germline): MNHNY, SVGAGI (reference sequence). This chain's CDR3 is CASSYADRAYNSPLHF. The CDR3 DNA reads as TGTGCCAGCAGTTACGCGGACAGGGCCTATAATTCACCCCTCCACTTT.

This clone has just one count. The rearrangement joins TRBV5-6 to TRBJ1-6; possible D gene TRBD1, 5 bases. The CDR3 contains 15 residues. Trimming left V 4 bases short and J 8 bases short, with 16 bases between. CDR1 SGHDT and CDR2 YYEEEE come from the germline V gene. The CDR3 sequence: CASSQDKQLYSPLHF. In DNA, the CDR3 is TGTGCCAGCAGCCAGGACAAGCAACTTTATTCACCCCTCCACTTT.

This rearrangement joins TRBV4-2 to TRBJ2-7, with 10 bases fitting TRBD2. The CDR3 has 15 residues. CDR1 and CDR2 from the germline V gene are LGHNA and YNFKEQ. V shed 1 base, J shed 5 bases, and the junction held 5 bases outside the gene matches. CDR3 sequence reads: CASSQGGSGRHEQYF. Here the CDR3 DNA reads TGTGCCAGCAGCCAAGGCGGTAGCGGGAGGCACGAGCAGTACTTC.

The V and J genes are TRBV21-1 and TRBJ1-6. TRBV21-1 corresponds to a pseudogene. CDR3 length equals 14 residues. CDR3 bases: TGTGCCAGCAGCATCGACAAGGAGAATTCACCCCTCCACTTT. As protein: CASSIDKENSPLHF.

The rearrangement joins TRBV30 to TRBJ2-7, with 9 bases identical to TRBD1. This CDR3 contains 15 residues. The germline gives CDR1 GTSNPN, CDR2 SVGIG (reference sequence). V dropped 2 bases and J dropped 5; count of bases not matched to a gene: 10. CDR3 coding DNA: TGTGCCTGGAGTCCCGGGACAGGGCTTTTGGACGAGCAGTACTTC. This codes for CAWSPGTGLLDEQYF.

J is TRBJ2-2 and V is TRBV11-1, with TRBD2 identical over 7 bases. Germline V gene lookup returns CDR1 SGHAT and CDR2 FQDESV (reference sequence). V shed 2 bases, J shed 1 base, and the junction held 4 bases outside the gene matches. This CDR3 comprises 16 residues. In DNA form, the CDR3 reads TGTGCCAGCAGCTTAAGGCGGGGGTGGAACACCGGGGAGCTGTTTTTT. Its translation: CASSLRRGWNTGELFF.

This chain joins TRBV20-1 and TRBJ2-1; 7 bases line up with TRBD2. CDR3 length: 11 amino acids. Germline CDR1 reads DFQATT; CDR2 reads SNEGSKA (reference sequence). The V segment lost 5 bases and the J segment 14 bases; nucleotides outside the gene matches: 9. The CDR3 sequence is CSAYLAARKFF. In DNA form, the CDR3 reads TGCAGTGCTTATCTAGCGGCGAGGAAGTTCTTC.

The CDR3 DNA reads TGTGCCAGCAGTTCGTCTGGACAGGGCTCGGAAAAACTGTTTTTT. Amino acid sequence: CASSSSGQGSEKLFF. J is TRBJ1-4 and V is TRBV6-5; 8 bases match TRBD1. V gave up 4 bases and J gave up 8 bases; unmatched junction bases: 9. This CDR3 contains 15 residues. Looked up from germline, CDR1 is MNHEY and CDR2 is SVGAGI.

The chain has TRBV4-1 and TRBJ2-3; no definite D call. The CDR3 contains 12 residues. Trimming removed 6 bases at V and 7 bases at J, with 11 bases between. Germline CDR1 reads MGHRA; CDR2 reads YSYEKL. The CDR3 sequence is CASRNRIYTQYF. As DNA, the CDR3 is TGCGCCAGCAGGAACCGGATATATACGCAGTATTTT.